These T cell receptor beta chains were read from a single sample in a study of blood T cells in healthy people across ages. TCRdb re-derived calls from the 5' RACE reads in MiXCR, one entry per CDR3 protein. The sample shows 710,000 or so distinct CDR3 sequences, about a fifth of them seen only once. Sequenced sample: blood. The receptors were gathered from a man between 70 and 80 years old in good health. Both conserved end residues are part of each CDR3. The D gene is left open where the match is weak. Some rows mark clone size as missing; the rest say once, few, many or name a class of expanded clone.

V	size	J	D	DNA	CDR3
TRBV12-3/TRBV12-4	few	TRBJ2-5	-	TGTGCCAGCAGTTTAGCGTCCACACCTCTCCAAGAGACCCAGTACTTC	CASSLASTPLQETQYF
TRBV12-3/TRBV12-4	few	TRBJ2-2	TRBD2	TGTGCCAGCACCGGAAGCACCCTGACTAGCGGGACTTATGTCTCCGGGGAGCTGTTTTTT	CASTGSTLTSGTYVSGELFF
TRBV20-1	few	TRBJ2-7	-	TGCAGTGCTAGAGACGGACAGTATCTCGGCGAGCAGTACTTC	CSARDGQYLGEQYF
TRBV10-3	few	TRBJ2-1	-	TGTGCCATCAGCATATGGAATGAGCAGTTCTTC	CAISIWNEQFF
TRBV4-2	-	TRBJ2-3	-	TGTGCCAGCAGCCAAGATAGGGGGGAGGATACGCAGTATTTT	CASSQDRGEDTQYF
TRBV7-9	-	TRBJ2-7	TRBD1	TGTGCCAGCAGCTCGATACCGGGACAGGGGGACTCCTACGAGCAGTACTTC	CASSSIPGQGDSYEQYF
TRBV19	-	TRBJ1-1	-	TGTGCCAGTAGTATAGGGACTGAATTGAACACTGAAGCTTTCTTT	CASSIGTELNTEAFF
TRBV12-3/TRBV12-4	few	TRBJ1-2	-	TGTGCCAGCAGTCCGACCCGTGGAGCGGCGGCTGGCTACACCTTC	CASSPTRGAAAGYTF
TRBV4-1	few	TRBJ2-7	-	TGCGCCAGCAGCCAAGAAAGGTTGGGGACAAGGAGCTCCTACGAGCAGTACTTC	CASSQERLGTRSSYEQYF
TRBV5-1	many	TRBJ2-3	-	TGTGCCAGCAGCCTCACAGATACGCAGTATTTT	CASSLTDTQYF
TRBV28	-	TRBJ2-5	-	TGCGCCAGCAGCTTCCGGACAGATGGGTCAGGGACCCAGTACTTC	CASSFRTDGSGTQYF
TRBV12-3/TRBV12-4	once	TRBJ1-3	-	TGTGCCAGCAGCTCTTTAGGTTTCGTTGGAAACACCTTATATTTT	CASSSLGFVGNTLYF
TRBV7-2	few	TRBJ1-2	-	TGTGCCAGCAGCTTAGAGAGGAAGGGAGGCTACACCTTC	CASSLERKGGYTF
TRBV5-4	many	TRBJ1-1	-	TGTGCCAGCAGCCCGGGACGGGGCTCGAACACTGAAGCTTTCTTT	CASSPGRGSNTEAFF
TRBV27	-	TRBJ2-5	TRBD1	TGTGCCAGCAGGACCGGGACAGGGCTTGCAGAGACCCAGTACTTC	CASRTGTGLAETQYF
TRBV29-1	-	TRBJ1-5	-	TGCAGCGTCCGGGAAGACAGCAATCAGCCCCAGCATTTT	CSVREDSNQPQHF
TRBV12-3/TRBV12-4	-	TRBJ2-7	TRBD1	TGTGCCAGCAGTTTGGGGACAGGGTTTTCCTACGAGCAGTACTTC	CASSLGTGFSYEQYF
TRBV7-2	-	TRBJ2-1	TRBD2	TGTGCCAGCAGCCCTAGCGGCACCGATTACAATGAGCAGTTCTTC	CASSPSGTDYNEQFF
TRBV29-1	-	TRBJ1-5	-	TGCAGCGTGAATAAAGGGACGGATCAGCCCCAGCATTTT	CSVNKGTDQPQHF
TRBV29-1	-	TRBJ1-1	TRBD1	TGCAGCGTTGAGATTACAGGGGTGAACACTGAAGCTTTCTTT	CSVEITGVNTEAFF
TRBV12-3/TRBV12-4	many	TRBJ1-4	-	TGTGCCAGCAGTTTCTTTGCAACTAATGAAAAACTGTTTTTT	CASSFFATNEKLFF
TRBV5-1	-	TRBJ1-1	TRBD1	TGCGCCAGCAGCGCCCCGACAGGGTCGAACACTGAATCTTTCTTT	CASSAPTGSNTESFF
TRBV20-1	many	TRBJ2-3	TRBD1	TGCAGTGCTCCGCCCGGGACAGGGGTAGATACGCAGTATTTT	CSAPPGTGVDTQYF
TRBV6-5	-	TRBJ1-5	-	TGTGCCACGCGTCAAGATGGGGGTGTGAGCAATCAGCCCCAGCATTTT	CATRQDGGVSNQPQHF
TRBV6-5	-	TRBJ2-5	-	TGTGCCAGCAAGTCATACAGGGCAGAGACCCAGTACTTC	CASKSYRAETQYF
TRBV7-2	-	TRBJ2-3	-	TGTGCCAGCAGCTCTCCCTTAATTAGGACGCAGTATTTT	CASSSPLIRTQYF
TRBV7-6	many	TRBJ2-1	-	TGTGCCAGCAGCTTAGTAGGGATAGGTGAGCAGTTCTTC	CASSLVGIGEQFF
TRBV29-1	-	TRBJ2-5	-	TGCAGCGCCGATGGGGGCGACTGGTACCAAGAGACCCAGTACTTC	CSADGGDWYQETQYF
TRBV6-5	-	TRBJ2-5	-	TGTGCCAGCAGTAGACAGCTCCAAGAGACCCAGTACTTC	CASSRQLQETQYF
TRBV20-1	-	TRBJ2-4	-	TGCAGTGCCGAAAACCCAGCCAAAAACATTCAGTACTTC	CSAENPAKNIQYF
TRBV7-9	-	TRBJ2-3	TRBD2	TGTGCCAGCAGCTTAGCGTCCAGCGGGAGCCGGAATACGCAGTATTTT	CASSLASSGSRNTQYF
TRBV27	few	TRBJ2-1	TRBD2	TGTGCCAGCAGTTTCGGGGGGGGGCTGGGGAATGAGCAGTTCTTC	CASSFGGGLGNEQFF
TRBV29-1	-	TRBJ2-1	TRBD1	TGCAGCGGGGGCAGGGGGAATGAGCAGTTCTTC	CSGGRGNEQFF
TRBV20-1	-	TRBJ2-3	-	TGCAGTGCTAGAGACCCGGGAGTCTTATCGGATACGCAGTATTTT	CSARDPGVLSDTQYF
TRBV12-3/TRBV12-4	-	TRBJ2-3	TRBD2	TGTGCCAGCAGTTTAGAGGGTGGTAGCGGGAGGAGCACAGATGTGCAGTATTTT	CASSLEGGSGRSTDVQYF
TRBV20-1	few	TRBJ2-1	-	TGCAGTGCTAATGGGAAATACAATGAGCAGTTCTTC	CSANGKYNEQFF
TRBV12-3/TRBV12-4	once	TRBJ2-5	-	TGTGCCAGCAGTTTAGCCGTACAGAGTCAAGAGACCCAGTACTTC	CASSLAVQSQETQYF
TRBV10-3	few	TRBJ2-3	-	TGTGCCATCAACCAGTCACTCCCCACAGATACGCAGTATTTT	CAINQSLPTDTQYF
TRBV10-3	-	TRBJ1-1	-	TGTGCCATCAGTGGGGAGGTGAACACTGAAGCTTTCTTT	CAISGEVNTEAFF
TRBV12-3/TRBV12-4	few	TRBJ1-4	-	TGTGCCAGCTGCCTGACCGGCGCGGGCGAAAAACTGTTTTTT	CASCLTGAGEKLFF
TRBV4-1	-	TRBJ2-3	-	TGCGCCAGCAGCCAAGAAATCCTCGCGAGCACAGATACGCAGTATTTT	CASSQEILASTDTQYF
TRBV11-2	-	TRBJ2-1	TRBD2	TGTGCCAGCAGCCCAAAGGGACTAGCGGACCCAAGGGATGAGCAGTTCTTC	CASSPKGLADPRDEQFF
TRBV5-6	many	TRBJ2-5	TRBD2	TGTGCCAGCAGCTTGGCGGGAGGGACTGGGGTTGTTACGACCCAGTACTTC	CASSLAGGTGVVTTQYF
TRBV19	-	TRBJ2-2	TRBD1	TGTGCCAGTACCGGGACAGGAGTCGGGGAGCTGTTTTTT	CASTGTGVGELFF
TRBV7-6	-	TRBJ2-3	TRBD1	TGTGCCAGCAGCTCCGCCGGGACAGGGAGGGGAGATACGCAGTATTTT	CASSSAGTGRGDTQYF
TRBV24-1	-	TRBJ2-7	-	TGTGCCACCAGTGAGGGGTGGGGGCAACCTTACGAGCAGTACTTC	CATSEGWGQPYEQYF
TRBV10-3	few	TRBJ2-2	TRBD1	TGTGCCATCGGTGACAGGGCAAAGAACACCGGGGAGCTGTTTTTT	CAIGDRAKNTGELFF
TRBV7-2	few	TRBJ2-2	TRBD2	TGTGCCAGCAGCATAAGCAGGCTAGCGGGAAGAGGTGGGGAGCTGTTTTTT	CASSISRLAGRGGELFF
TRBV12-3/TRBV12-4	once	TRBJ2-1	-	TGTGCCAGCAGTTTACAGGGGATCAATGAGCAGTTCTTC	CASSLQGINEQFF